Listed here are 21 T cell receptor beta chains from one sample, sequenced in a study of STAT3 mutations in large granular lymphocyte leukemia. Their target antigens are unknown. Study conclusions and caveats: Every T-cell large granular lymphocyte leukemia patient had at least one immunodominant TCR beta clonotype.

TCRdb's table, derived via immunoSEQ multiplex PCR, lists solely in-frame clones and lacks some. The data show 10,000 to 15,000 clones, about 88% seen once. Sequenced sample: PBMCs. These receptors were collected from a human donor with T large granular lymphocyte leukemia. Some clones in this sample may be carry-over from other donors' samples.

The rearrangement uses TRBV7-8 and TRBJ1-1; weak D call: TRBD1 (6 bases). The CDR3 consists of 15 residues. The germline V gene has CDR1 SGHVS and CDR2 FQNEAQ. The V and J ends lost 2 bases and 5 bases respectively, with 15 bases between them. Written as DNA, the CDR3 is TGTGCCAGCAGCTTATGGGGGCCGACGGGAACTGAAGCTTTCTTT. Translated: CASSLWGPTGTEAFF.

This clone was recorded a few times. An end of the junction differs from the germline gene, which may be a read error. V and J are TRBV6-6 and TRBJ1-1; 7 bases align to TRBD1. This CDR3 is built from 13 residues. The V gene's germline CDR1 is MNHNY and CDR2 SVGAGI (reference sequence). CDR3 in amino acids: CASREQGNAEAFF. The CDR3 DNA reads TGTGCCAGCAGGGAACAGGGGAACGCTGAAGCTTTCTTT.

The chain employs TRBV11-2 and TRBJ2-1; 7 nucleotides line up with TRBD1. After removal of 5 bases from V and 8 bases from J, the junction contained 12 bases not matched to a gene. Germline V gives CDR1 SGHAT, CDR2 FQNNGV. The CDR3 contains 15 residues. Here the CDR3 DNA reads TGTGCCAGCAGCCTTCTCGACAGGGATGTCGATGAGCAGTTCTTC. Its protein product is CASSLLDRDVDEQFF.

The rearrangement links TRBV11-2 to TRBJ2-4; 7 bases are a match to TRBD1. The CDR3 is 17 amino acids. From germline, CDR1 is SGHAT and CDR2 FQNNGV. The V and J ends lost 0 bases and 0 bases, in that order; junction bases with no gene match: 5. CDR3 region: CASSLDRDSIAKNIQYF. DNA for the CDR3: TGTGCCAGCAGCTTAGATAGGGACAGCATAGCCAAAAACATTCAGTACTTC.

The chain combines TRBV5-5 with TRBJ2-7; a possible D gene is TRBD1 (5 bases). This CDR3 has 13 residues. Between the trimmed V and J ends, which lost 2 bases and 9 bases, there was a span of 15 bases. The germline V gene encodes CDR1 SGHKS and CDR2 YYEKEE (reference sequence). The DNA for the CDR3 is TGTGCCAGCAGCTTAGGGGCCCTTGAGGTGCAGTACGTC. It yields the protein CASSLGALEVQYV.

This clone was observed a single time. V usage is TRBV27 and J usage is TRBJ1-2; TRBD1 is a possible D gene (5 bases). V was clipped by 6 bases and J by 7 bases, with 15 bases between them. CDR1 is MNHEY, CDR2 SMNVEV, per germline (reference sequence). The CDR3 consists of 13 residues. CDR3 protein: CASRGGVVGGYTF. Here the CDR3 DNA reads TGTGCCAGCAGAGGAGGGGTTGTGGGTGGCTACACCTTC.

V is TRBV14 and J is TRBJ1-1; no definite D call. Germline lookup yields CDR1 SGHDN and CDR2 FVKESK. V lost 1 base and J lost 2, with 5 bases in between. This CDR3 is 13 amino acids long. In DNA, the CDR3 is TGTGCCAGCAGCCAAGGACCTAACACTGAAGCTTTCTTT. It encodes CASSQGPNTEAFF.

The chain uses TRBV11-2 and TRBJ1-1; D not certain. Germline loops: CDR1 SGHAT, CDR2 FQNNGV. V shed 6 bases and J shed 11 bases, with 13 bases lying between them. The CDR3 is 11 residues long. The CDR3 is CASSSLLSAFF. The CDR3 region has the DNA TGTGCCAGCAGTTCCCTTCTTTCGGCTTTCTTT.

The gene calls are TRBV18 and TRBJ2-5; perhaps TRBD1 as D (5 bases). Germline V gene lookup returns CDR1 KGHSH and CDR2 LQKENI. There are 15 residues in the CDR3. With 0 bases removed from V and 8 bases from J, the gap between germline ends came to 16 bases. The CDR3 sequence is CASSPPDSTKRTQYF. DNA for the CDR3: TGTGCCAGCTCACCACCCGACAGTACCAAGAGAACCCAGTACTTC.

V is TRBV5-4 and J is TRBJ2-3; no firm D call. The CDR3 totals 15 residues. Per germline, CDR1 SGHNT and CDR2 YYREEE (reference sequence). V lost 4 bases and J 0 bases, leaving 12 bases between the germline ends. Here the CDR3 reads CASSDPRTSTDTQYF. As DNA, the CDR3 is TGTGCCAGCAGCGACCCAAGAACTAGCACAGATACGCAGTATTTT. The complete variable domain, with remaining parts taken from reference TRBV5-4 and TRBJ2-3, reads ETGVTQSPTHLIKTRGQQVTLRCSSQSGHNTVSWYQQALGQGPQFIFQYYREEENGRGNFPPRFSGLQFPNYSSELNVNALELDDSALYLCASSDPRTSTDTQYFGPGTRLTVL.

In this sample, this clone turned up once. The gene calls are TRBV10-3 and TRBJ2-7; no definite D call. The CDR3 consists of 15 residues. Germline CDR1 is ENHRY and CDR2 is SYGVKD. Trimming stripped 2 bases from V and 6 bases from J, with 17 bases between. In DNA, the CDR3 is TGTGCCATCAGTGAGGAACCGACCGGCCCGGGCGAGCAGTACTTC. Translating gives CAISEEPTGPGEQYF.

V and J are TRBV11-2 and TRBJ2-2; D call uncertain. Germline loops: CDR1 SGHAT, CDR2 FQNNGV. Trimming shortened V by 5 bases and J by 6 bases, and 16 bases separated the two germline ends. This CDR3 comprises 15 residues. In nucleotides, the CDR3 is TGTGCCAGCAGCCCGATCGCCTGGTTGGCCGGGGAGCTGTTTTTT. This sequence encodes CASSPIAWLAGELFF.

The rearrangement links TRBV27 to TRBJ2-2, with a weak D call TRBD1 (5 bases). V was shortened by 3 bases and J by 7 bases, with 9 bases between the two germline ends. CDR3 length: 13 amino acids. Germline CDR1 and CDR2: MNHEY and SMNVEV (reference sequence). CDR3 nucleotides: TGTGCCAGCAGTTTGTGGGGCGACGGGGAGCTGTTTTTT. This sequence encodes CASSLWGDGELFF.

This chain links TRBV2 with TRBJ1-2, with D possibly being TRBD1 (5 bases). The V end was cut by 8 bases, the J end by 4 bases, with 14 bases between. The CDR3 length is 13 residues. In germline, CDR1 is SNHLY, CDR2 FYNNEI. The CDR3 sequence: CASFGGVGYGYTF. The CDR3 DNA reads TGTGCCAGCTTCGGGGGGGTGGGCTATGGCTACACCTTC.

This chain's CDR3 is CASSSRGTSSYNEQFF. The CDR3 nucleotides read TGTGCCAGCAGCTCCCGGGGGACTAGCTCCTACAATGAGCAGTTCTTC. This chain joins TRBV7-8 and TRBJ2-1; 8 bases are shared with TRBD2. Germline V gene data show CDR1 as SGHVS and CDR2 as FQNEAQ. Trimming took 4 bases from V and 0 from J; bases not matched to a gene: 5. The CDR3 has 16 amino acids.

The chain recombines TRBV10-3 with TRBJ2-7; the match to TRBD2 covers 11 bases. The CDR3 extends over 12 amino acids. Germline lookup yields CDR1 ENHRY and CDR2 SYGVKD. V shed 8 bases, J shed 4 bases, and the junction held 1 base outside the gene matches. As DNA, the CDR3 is TGTGCCATCGGGACTAGCGGATACGAGCAGTACGTC. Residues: CAIGTSGYEQYV.

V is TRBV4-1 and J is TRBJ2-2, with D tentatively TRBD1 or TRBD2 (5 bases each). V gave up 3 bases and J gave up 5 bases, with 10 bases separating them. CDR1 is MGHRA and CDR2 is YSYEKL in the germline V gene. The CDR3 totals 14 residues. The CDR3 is CASSQGVWTGELFF. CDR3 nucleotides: TGCGCCAGCAGCCAGGGGGTCTGGACCGGGGAGCTGTTTTTT.

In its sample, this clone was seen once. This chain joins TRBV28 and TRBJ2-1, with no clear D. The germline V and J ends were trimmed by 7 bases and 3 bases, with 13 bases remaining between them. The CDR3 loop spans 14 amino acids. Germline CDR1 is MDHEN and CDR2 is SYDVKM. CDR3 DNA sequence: TGTGCCAGCAAGGGCAGCCAGATCTACAATGAGCAGTTCTTC. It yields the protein CASKGSQIYNEQFF.

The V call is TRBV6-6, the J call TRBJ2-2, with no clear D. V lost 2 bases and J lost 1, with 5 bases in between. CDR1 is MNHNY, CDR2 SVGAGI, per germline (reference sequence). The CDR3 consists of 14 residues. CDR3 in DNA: TGTGCCAGCAGTTACGGGCGGAACACCGGGGAGCTGTTTTTT. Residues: CASSYGRNTGELFF.

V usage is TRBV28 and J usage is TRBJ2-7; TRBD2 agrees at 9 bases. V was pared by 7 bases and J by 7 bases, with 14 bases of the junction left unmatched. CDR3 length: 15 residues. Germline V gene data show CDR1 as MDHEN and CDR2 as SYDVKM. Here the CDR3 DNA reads TGTGCCAGCACCAAACAGGGGACTAGCCTTGGGGAGCAGTACTTC. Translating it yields CASTKQGTSLGEQYF.

CDR3: CASSLVSGYNEQFF. The CDR3 DNA reads as TGTGCCAGCAGCTTAGTATCTGGGTACAATGAGCAGTTCTTC. The chain links TRBV11-3 to TRBJ2-1; D unclear. Per germline, CDR1 SGHNT and CDR2 YENEEA. The CDR3 has 14 residues. Trimming left V 1 base short and J 4 bases short, with 8 bases between.